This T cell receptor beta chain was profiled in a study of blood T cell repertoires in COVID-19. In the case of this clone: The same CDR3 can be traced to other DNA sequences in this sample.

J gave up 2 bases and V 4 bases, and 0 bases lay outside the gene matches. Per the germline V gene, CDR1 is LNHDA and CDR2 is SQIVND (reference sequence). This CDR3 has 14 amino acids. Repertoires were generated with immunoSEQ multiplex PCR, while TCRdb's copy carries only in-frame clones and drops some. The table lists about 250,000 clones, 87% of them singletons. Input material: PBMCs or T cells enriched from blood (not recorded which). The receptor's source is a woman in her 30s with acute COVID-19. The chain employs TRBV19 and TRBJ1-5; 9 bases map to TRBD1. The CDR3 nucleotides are TGTGCCAGTAGTAGGACAGGGGGCAATCAGCCCCAGCATTTT. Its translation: CASSRTGGNQPQHF.